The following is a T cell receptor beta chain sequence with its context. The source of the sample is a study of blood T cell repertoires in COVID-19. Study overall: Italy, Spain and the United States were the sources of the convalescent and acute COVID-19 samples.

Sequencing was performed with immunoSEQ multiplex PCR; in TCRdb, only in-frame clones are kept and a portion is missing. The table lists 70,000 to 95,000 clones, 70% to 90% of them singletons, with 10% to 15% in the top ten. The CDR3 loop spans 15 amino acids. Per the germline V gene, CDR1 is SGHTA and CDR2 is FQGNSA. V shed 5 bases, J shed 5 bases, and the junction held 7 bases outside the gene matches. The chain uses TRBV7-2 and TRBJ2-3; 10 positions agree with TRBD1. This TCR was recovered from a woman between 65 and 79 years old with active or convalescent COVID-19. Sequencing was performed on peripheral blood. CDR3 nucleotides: TGTGCCAGCAGCACGCGACAGGGGGCAAAAGATACGCAGTATTTT. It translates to CASSTRQGAKDTQYF.